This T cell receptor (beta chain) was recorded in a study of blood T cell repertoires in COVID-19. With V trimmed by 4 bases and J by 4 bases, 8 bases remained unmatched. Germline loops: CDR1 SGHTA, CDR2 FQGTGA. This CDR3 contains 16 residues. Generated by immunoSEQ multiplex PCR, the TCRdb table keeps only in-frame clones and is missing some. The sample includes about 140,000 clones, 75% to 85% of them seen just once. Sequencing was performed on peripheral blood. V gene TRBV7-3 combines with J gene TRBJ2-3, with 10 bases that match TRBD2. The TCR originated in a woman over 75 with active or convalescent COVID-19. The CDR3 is CASSSEAGGRADTQYF. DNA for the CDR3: TGTGCCAGCAGCTCTGAAGCGGGGGGGAGGGCAGATACGCAGTATTTT.